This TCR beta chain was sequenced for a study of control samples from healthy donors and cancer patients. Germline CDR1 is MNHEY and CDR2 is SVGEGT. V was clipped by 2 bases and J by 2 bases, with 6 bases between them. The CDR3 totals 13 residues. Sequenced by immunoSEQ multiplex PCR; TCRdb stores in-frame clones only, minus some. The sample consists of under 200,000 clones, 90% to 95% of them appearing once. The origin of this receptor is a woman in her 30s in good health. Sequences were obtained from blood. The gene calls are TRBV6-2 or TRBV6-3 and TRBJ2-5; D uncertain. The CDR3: CASSYASQETQYF. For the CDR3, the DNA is TGTGCCAGCAGTTACGCGTCTCAAGAGACCCAGTACTTC.